These 20 T cell receptor beta chains originate from one sample sequenced in a study of early T cells in non-severe SARS-CoV-2 infection. TCRdb independently ran MiXCR on the 5' RACE reads; one entry per CDR3 protein. The sample includes 30,000 to 45,000 distinct CDR3 sequences, around 5.4% of them seen just once. Sequences were derived from whole blood, sampled at baseline. These receptors originate from an adult who was a healthcare worker with PCR-confirmed SARS-CoV-2 infection or an uninfected control (not recorded which).

This clonotype was counted many times. The CDR3 sequence is CASSLDYQETQYF. The CDR3 DNA reads as TGTGCCAGCAGTCTCGATTATCAGGAGACCCAGTACTTC. The V and J genes are TRBV6-5 and TRBJ2-5; D is uncertain. Trimming took 5 bases from V and 5 from J, leaving 12 bases between them. CDR3 length: 13 residues. Germline CDR1 MNHEY, CDR2 SVGAGI.

The sample holds many counts of this clonotype. This chain uses TRBV30 with TRBJ1-4; D possibly corresponds to TRBD1 (5 bases). The germline CDR1 and CDR2 sequences are GTSNPN and SVGIG (reference sequence). This CDR3 comprises 14 residues. The ends were cut back, 3 bases at V and 10 bases at J, with 18 bases in the middle. CDR3 DNA sequence: TGTGCCTGGAGGATAAGAGGCCAGGGTGGAAAACTGTTTTTT. Its translation: CAWRIRGQGGKLFF.

The genes are TRBV12-3 or TRBV12-4 and TRBJ2-7; the match to TRBD1 covers 7 bases. After removal of 8 bases from V and 5 bases from J, the junction contained 6 bases not matched to a gene. The CDR3 is 12 residues long. For the CDR3, the DNA is TGTGCCAGCGGACGACAGGGAGACGAGCAGTACTTC. It encodes CASGRQGDEQYF.

Ten or more counts support this clonotype. This rearrangement joins TRBV3-1 to TRBJ2-7; tentatively, D is TRBD2 (5 bases). This CDR3 comprises 14 residues. V was trimmed by 8 bases and J by 1 base, leaving 15 bases between them. CDR1 is LGHDT, CDR2 YNNKEL, per germline (reference sequence). The CDR3 reads CASGVLGESYEQYF. The CDR3 coding sequence is TGTGCCAGCGGTGTTCTCGGGGAGTCCTACGAGCAGTACTTC.

This clonotype was found many times. This chain connects TRBV5-1 to TRBJ2-3, with 7 bases that match TRBD2. V shed 4 bases and J 2 bases; nucleotides not matched to a gene: 7. From germline, CDR1 is SGHRS and CDR2 YFSETQ. The CDR3 length is 15 residues. The CDR3 protein is CASSAGEGSTDTQYF. The CDR3 bases are TGCGCCAGCAGCGCGGGGGAAGGCTCCACAGATACGCAGTATTTT.

In this sample, this clonotype turned up a few times. The rearrangement uses TRBV2 and TRBJ2-7, with D perhaps being TRBD1 or TRBD2 (5 bases each). The CDR3 is made up of 14 amino acids. Deletions cut 5 bases from V and 0 bases from J, with 11 bases between. From germline, CDR1 is SNHLY and CDR2 FYNNEI. The CDR3 region is CASSPGRVSYEQYF. The CDR3, as DNA: TGTGCCAGCAGTCCGGGACGGGTCTCCTACGAGCAGTACTTC.

This clonotype was seen many times. J is TRBJ1-2 and V is TRBV7-2, with D unresolved. Trimming cost V 2 bases and J 7 bases, with 8 bases left between them. The CDR3 sequence is 12 residues long. The germline CDR1 and CDR2 sequences are SGHTA and FQGNSA. CDR3 nucleotide sequence: TGTGCCAGCAGCTTAAGTTTGGTTGGCTACACCTTC. Translation gives CASSLSLVGYTF.

As to this clonotype: A much larger clone lies one base from this, so it may be a read error. CDR3: CVSSPTSEYTGELFF. DNA for the CDR3: TGTGTCAGCAGCCCGACTAGCGAATACACCGGGGAGCTGTTTTTT. V is TRBV5-4 and J is TRBJ2-2; 8 nucleotides line up with TRBD2. The CDR3 runs to 15 residues. Germline V lookup: CDR1 SGHNT, CDR2 YYREEE (reference sequence).

In this sample, this clonotype turned up many times. This chain connects TRBV7-6 to TRBJ2-5; TRBD2 matches 8 bases. The germline V gene has CDR1 SGHVS and CDR2 FNYEAQ. V gave up 5 bases and J gave up 5 bases; unmatched junction bases: 7. The CDR3 totals 14 residues. Written as DNA, the CDR3 is TGTGCCAGCAGCCGAAGCGGGAGTGGTGAGACCCAGTACTTC. The encoded protein is CASSRSGSGETQYF. The variable domain in full, completed from reference TRBV7-6 and TRBJ2-5, reads GAGVSQSPRYKVTKRGQDVALRCDPISGHVSLYWYRQALGQGPEFLTYFNYEAQQDKSGLPNDRFSAERPEGSISTLTIQRTEQRDSAMYRCASSRSGSGETQYFGPGTRLLVL.

This clonotype was counted at least ten times. The chain recombines TRBV6-5 with TRBJ2-7; D tentatively fits TRBD1 or TRBD2 (5 bases each). From germline, CDR1 is MNHEY and CDR2 SVGAGI. The germline V and J ends were trimmed by 0 bases and 5 bases, with 17 bases remaining between them. The CDR3 is 16 residues long. The CDR3 coding sequence is TGTGCCAGCAGTTACTCCTGGGTCGGGGCCGGCCACGAGCAGTACTTC. As protein: CASSYSWVGAGHEQYF.

In this sample, this clonotype turned up a few times. The chain has TRBV29-1 and TRBJ2-7, with D perhaps matching TRBD1 or TRBD2 (5 bases each). The CDR3 is 15 amino acids. CDR1 is SQVTM, CDR2 ANQGSEA, per germline. V lost 5 bases to trimming and J lost 0 bases, with 17 bases between them. This CDR3 is CSVSDPGRSSYEQYF. The CDR3 nucleotides are TGCAGCGTTTCGGACCCGGGACGGAGCTCCTACGAGCAGTACTTC.

This rearrangement joins TRBV20-1 to TRBJ1-2, with a tentative D call TRBD1 (6 bases). Trimming left V 6 bases short and J 8 bases short, with 16 bases between. CDR1 DFQATT and CDR2 SNEGSKA come from the germline V gene (reference sequence). The CDR3 totals 12 residues. The CDR3 DNA reads TGCAGTGCAAAAAGGACAGAACTAGGCTACACCTTC. This codes for CSAKRTELGYTF.

This clonotype was found many times. The rearrangement joins TRBV5-8 to TRBJ2-7; no reliable D call. Trimming removed 3 bases from V and 3 bases from J, with 7 bases in between. The CDR3 is 12 amino acids. The germline gives CDR1 SGHTS, CDR2 YDEGEE. The CDR3 loop is CASSSGRYEQYF. DNA for the CDR3: TGTGCCAGCAGCTCAGGACGCTACGAGCAGTACTTC.

This clonotype was counted many times. This sequence joins TRBV12-3 or TRBV12-4 and TRBJ1-1, with 8 positions matching TRBD1. V was clipped by 0 bases and J by 5 bases; unmatched bases: 8. This CDR3 contains 16 residues. The CDR3 coding sequence is TGTGCCAGCAGTTTAGCACTGTTGCAGGGGGCGACTGAAGCTTTCTTT. It yields the protein CASSLALLQGATEAFF.

This clonotype was seen many times. This chain joins TRBV9 and TRBJ2-5; D gene unclear. Germline values: CDR1 SGDLS, CDR2 YYNGEE. With 0 bases removed from V and 1 base from J, the gap between germline ends came to 4 bases. There are 13 residues in the CDR3. Here the CDR3 DNA reads TGTGCCAGCAGCGTAGCTAGCCAAGAGACCCAGTACTTC. It yields the protein CASSVASQETQYF.

In this sample, this clonotype turned up many times. This chain connects TRBV7-2 to TRBJ1-2, with D possibly matching TRBD1 (6 bases). Germline CDR1 and CDR2: SGHTA and FQGNSA. V was clipped by 5 bases and J by 6 bases, with 16 bases between them. This CDR3 has 14 amino acids. Here the CDR3 DNA reads TGTGCCAGCAGCCAGAGGGGGTTCGGAGATGGCTACACCTTC. Its protein product is CASSQRGFGDGYTF.

This clonotype occurred many times. This chain joins TRBV20-1 and TRBJ1-5; D remains unclear. This CDR3 has 12 residues. V shed 3 bases and J shed 2 bases, with 5 bases lying between them. Per germline, CDR1 DFQATT and CDR2 SNEGSKA (reference sequence). CDR3 protein: CSASQGNQPQHF. CDR3 coding DNA: TGCAGTGCTAGCCAAGGCAATCAGCCCCAGCATTTT.

The sample holds many counts of this clonotype. The chain combines TRBV9 with TRBJ2-3; D gene uncertain. The CDR3 length is 13 residues. Trimming removed 0 bases from V and 6 bases from J, with 8 bases in between. The germline V gene has CDR1 SGDLS and CDR2 YYNGEE. The CDR3 DNA is TGTGCCAGCAGCGTAGTTAGTACCGATACGCAGTATTTT. As protein: CASSVVSTDTQYF.

The V and J genes are TRBV5-4 and TRBJ2-5; tentative D call: TRBD1 (6 bases). Germline V gene data show CDR1 as SGHNT and CDR2 as YYREEE (reference sequence). Trimming stripped 4 bases from V and 4 bases from J, with 14 bases between. The CDR3 totals 14 residues. The CDR3 DNA reads TGTGCCAGCAGCCCCACAGGGAAAAGAGAGACCCAGTACTTC. Translated, it gives CASSPTGKRETQYF.

The chain uses TRBV12-3 or TRBV12-4 and TRBJ2-1; either TRBD1 or TRBD2 may fit D (6 bases each). V was shortened by 6 bases and J by 6 bases, with 18 bases between the two germline ends. CDR3 length: 15 residues. The CDR3 reads CASRSTRSRGNEQFF. The CDR3 bases are TGTGCCAGCAGGTCGACTAGGTCCAGGGGCAATGAGCAGTTCTTC.